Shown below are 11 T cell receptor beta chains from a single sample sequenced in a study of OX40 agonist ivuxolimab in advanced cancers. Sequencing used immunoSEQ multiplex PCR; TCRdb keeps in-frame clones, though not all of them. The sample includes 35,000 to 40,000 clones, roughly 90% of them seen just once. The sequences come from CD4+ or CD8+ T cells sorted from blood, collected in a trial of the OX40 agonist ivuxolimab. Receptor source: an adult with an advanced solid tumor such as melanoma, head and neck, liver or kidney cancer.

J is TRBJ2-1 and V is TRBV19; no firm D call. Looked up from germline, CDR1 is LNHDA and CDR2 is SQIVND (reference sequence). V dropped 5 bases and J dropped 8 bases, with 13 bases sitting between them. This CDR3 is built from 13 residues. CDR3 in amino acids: CASSGRGFDEQFF. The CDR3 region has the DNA TGTGCCAGTAGTGGCCGCGGCTTTGATGAGCAGTTCTTC.

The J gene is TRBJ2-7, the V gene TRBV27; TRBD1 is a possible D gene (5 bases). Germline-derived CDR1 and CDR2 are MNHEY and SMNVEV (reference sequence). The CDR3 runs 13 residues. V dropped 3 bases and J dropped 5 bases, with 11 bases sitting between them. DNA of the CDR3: TGTGCCAGCAGTTTGGCAGGGTGGCACGAGCAGTACTTC. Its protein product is CASSLAGWHEQYF.

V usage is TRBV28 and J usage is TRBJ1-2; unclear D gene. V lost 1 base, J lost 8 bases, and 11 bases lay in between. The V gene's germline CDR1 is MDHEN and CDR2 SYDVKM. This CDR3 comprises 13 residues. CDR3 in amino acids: CASSLFIRFGYTF. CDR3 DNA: TGTGCCAGCAGTTTATTTATACGGTTCGGCTACACCTTC.

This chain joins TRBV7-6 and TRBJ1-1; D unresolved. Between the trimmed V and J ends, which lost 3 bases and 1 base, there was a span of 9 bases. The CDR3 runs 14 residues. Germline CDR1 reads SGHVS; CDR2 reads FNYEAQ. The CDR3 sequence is CASSFGGRNTEAFF. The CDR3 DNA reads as TGTGCCAGCAGCTTTGGTGGGAGGAACACTGAAGCTTTCTTT.

The CDR3, as DNA: TGCGCCAGCAGCCATGAAGGGACAGCTAGTAATTCACCCCTCCACTTT. Its translation is CASSHEGTASNSPLHF. J is TRBJ1-6 and V is TRBV4-1; 7 bases match TRBD1. The CDR3 is 16 residues long. Germline CDR1 MGHRA, CDR2 YSYEKL. Trimming took 3 bases from V and 6 from J; bases not matched to a gene: 8.

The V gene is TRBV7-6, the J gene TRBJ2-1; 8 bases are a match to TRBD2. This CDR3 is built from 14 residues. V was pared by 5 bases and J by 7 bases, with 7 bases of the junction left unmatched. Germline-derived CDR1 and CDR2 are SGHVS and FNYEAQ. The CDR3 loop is CASSPGTRGNEQFF. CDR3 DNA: TGTGCCAGCAGCCCCGGGACTAGAGGGAATGAGCAGTTCTTC.

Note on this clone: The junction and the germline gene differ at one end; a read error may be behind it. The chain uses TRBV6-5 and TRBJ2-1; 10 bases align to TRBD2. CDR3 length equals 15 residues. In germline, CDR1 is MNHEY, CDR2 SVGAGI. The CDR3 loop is CAGSYLGLASNEQFF. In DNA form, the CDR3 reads TGTGCCGGCAGTTATCTGGGACTAGCGTCCAATGAGCAGTTCTTC.

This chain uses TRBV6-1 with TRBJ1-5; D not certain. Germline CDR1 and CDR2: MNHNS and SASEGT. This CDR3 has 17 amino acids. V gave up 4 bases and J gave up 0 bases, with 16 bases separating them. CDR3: CASSAPGLGISNQPQHF. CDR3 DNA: TGTGCCAGCAGTGCGCCCGGGTTAGGCATTAGCAATCAGCCCCAGCATTTT.

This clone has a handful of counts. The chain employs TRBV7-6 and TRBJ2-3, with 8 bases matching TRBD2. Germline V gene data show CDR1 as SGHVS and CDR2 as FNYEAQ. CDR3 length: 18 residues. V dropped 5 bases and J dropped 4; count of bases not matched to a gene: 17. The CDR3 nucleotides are TGTGCCAGCAGCGCTAACCCCGGGACTAGAATTTCAGCAGATACGCAGTATTTT. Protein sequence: CASSANPGTRISADTQYF.

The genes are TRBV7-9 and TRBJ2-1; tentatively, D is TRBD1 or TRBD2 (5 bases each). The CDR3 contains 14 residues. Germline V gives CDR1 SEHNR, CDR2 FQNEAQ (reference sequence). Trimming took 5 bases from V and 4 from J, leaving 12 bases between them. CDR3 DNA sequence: TGTGCCAGCAGCCTCCGGGGCTCGTACAATGAGCAGTTCTTC. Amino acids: CASSLRGSYNEQFF.

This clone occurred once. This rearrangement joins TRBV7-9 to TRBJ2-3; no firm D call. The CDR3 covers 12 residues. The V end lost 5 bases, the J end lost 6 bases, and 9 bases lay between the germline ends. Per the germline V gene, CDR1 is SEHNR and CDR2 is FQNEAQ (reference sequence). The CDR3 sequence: CASSPLGDTQYF. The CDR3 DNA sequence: TGTGCCAGCAGCCCGTTAGGGGATACGCAGTATTTT.